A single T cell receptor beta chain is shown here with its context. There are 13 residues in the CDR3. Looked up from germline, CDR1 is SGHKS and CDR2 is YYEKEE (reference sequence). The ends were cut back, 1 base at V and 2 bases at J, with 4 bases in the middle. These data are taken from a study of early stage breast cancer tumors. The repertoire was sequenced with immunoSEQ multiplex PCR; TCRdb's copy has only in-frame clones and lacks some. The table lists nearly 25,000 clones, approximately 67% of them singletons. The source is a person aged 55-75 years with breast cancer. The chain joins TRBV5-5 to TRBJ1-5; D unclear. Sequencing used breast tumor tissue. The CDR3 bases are TGTGCCAGCAGCTTGTCCGGCAATCAGCCCCAGCATTTT. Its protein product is CASSLSGNQPQHF.